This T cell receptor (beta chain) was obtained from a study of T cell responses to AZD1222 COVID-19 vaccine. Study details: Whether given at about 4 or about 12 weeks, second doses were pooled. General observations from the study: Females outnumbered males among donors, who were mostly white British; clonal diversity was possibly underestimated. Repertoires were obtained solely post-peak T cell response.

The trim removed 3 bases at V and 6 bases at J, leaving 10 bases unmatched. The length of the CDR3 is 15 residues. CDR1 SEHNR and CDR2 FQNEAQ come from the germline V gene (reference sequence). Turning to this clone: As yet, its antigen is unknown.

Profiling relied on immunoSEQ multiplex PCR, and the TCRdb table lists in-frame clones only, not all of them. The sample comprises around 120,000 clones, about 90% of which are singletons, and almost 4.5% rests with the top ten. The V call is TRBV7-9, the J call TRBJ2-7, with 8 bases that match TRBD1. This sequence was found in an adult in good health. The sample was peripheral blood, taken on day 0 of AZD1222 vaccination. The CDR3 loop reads CASSFPTSGGREQYF. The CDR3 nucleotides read TGTGCCAGCAGCTTCCCGACGTCAGGGGGCCGCGAGCAGTACTTC.